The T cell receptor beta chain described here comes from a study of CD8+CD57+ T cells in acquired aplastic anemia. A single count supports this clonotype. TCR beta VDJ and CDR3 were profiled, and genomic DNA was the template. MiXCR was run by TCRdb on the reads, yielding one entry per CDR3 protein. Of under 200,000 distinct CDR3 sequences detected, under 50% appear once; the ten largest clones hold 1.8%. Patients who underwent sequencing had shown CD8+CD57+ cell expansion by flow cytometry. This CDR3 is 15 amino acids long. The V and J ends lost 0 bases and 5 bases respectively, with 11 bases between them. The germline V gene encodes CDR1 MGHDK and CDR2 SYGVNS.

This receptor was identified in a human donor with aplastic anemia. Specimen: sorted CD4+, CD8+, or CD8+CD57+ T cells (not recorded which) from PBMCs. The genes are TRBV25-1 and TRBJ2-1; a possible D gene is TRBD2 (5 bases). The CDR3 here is CASSEYRNGDNEQFF. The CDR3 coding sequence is TGTGCCAGCAGTGAATACCGGAACGGGGACAATGAGCAGTTCTTC.